This TCR beta chain was captured in a study of shared clonotypes between healthy human individuals. The germline V gene has CDR1 SGHTA and CDR2 FQGNSA. Trimming removed 5 bases from V and 7 bases from J, with 21 bases in between. The CDR3 has 16 amino acids. The material for each subset, its genomic DNA, was split evenly across several immunoSEQ plates. Unsorted PBMCs provided DNA that was sequenced on ten immunoSEQ deep assay plates. As processed by the authors: ImmunoSEQ yielded junction-only sequences lacking quality scores, so filtering differed. Produced via immunoSEQ multiplex PCR; TCRdb's table is partial and in-frame only. That table supplies the V and J calls and clone size; D and trimming were determined from the DNA. The sample contains roughly 500,000 clones, around 79% of which appear only once. Donation came from healthy HIV-negative adults that had no recent acute infections or vaccinations.

The specimen was PBMCs. This chain connects TRBV7-2 to TRBJ2-1, with D perhaps TRBD1 (5 bases). The TCR sequence derives from a woman in her forties in good health. Some clones in this sample may be carry-over from other donors' samples. The CDR3 region is CASSPPPGMSENEQFF. The CDR3 DNA reads as TGTGCCAGCAGCCCTCCTCCAGGGATGAGTGAGAATGAGCAGTTCTTC.